The following is a T cell receptor (beta chain) sequence with its context. The antigen remains undetermined. The data are from a study of lymphopenia after photon versus proton radiotherapy. Overall study findings and caveats: Post-nadir diversity loss with photons came from oligoclonal expansion, particularly CD8+ Temra cells. Post-nadir TCR diversity decline inversely tracked overall survival among those who died.

The repertoire was sequenced with immunoSEQ multiplex PCR; TCRdb's copy has only in-frame clones and lacks some. The table has 45,000 to 65,000 clones, roughly nine tenths seen once. This specimen was peripheral blood, taken from a patient treated with photon-based radiotherapy. The receptor was isolated from a woman in her forties with cholangiocarcinoma.

The CDR3 sequence: CASSALSGQGAYNEQFF. CDR3 nucleotide sequence: TGTGCCAGCAGCGCCCTCTCGGGGCAGGGGGCTTACAATGAGCAGTTCTTC. This chain links TRBV5-4 with TRBJ2-1, with 8 bases lining up with TRBD1. This CDR3 comprises 17 residues. V shed 4 bases and J 4 bases; nucleotides not matched to a gene: 13. CDR1 and CDR2 (germline): SGHNT, YYREEE (reference sequence). Full variable domain (rest looked up from reference TRBV5-4 and TRBJ2-1): ETGVTQSPTHLIKTRGQQVTLRCSSQSGHNTVSWYQQALGQGPQFIFQYYREEENGRGNFPPRFSGLQFPNYSSELNVNALELDDSALYLCASSALSGQGAYNEQFFGPGTRLTVL.